This T cell receptor (beta chain) was recorded in a study of spatial heterogeneity in lung cancer. Background on the study: Raw sequencing reads included, on average, more than 8.5 appearances of each unique TCR and UMI combination.

This clonotype appeared many times. Its antigen is unknown. Time point defined: sample taken at primary tumor resection. V lost 2 bases, J lost 4 bases, and 12 bases lay in between. This CDR3 contains 15 residues. TCRdb fed the 5' RACE reads into MiXCR, producing one record per CDR3 protein. The profile shows fewer than 4,000 distinct CDR3 sequences, roughly 5.2% of them singletons. Study observations and caveats: Tumor mutation count correlated with how many alpha and beta TCRs expanded intratumorally. Counts of ubiquitous and regional expanded TCRs tracked ubiquitous and regional nonsynonymous mutations, respectively. It was estimated that coverage of tumor T cells reached about 7% for alpha chains and more than 12% for beta chains.

This chain links TRBV12-3 or TRBV12-4 with TRBJ1-5, with unresolved D. Here the sequenced sample was lung tumor tissue, taken at surgery. This clonotype was sampled from a female donor with early-stage non-small cell lung cancer. The CDR3 DNA reads TGTGCCAGCAGTTTATCTCGGCTAACGAATCAGCCCCAGCATTTT. This gives the protein CASSLSRLTNQPQHF.